Following are 3 T cell receptor beta chains from one sample sequenced in a study of shared clonotypes between healthy human individuals (dated by TCRdb to 2019 to 2021). Libraries came from the immunoSEQ multiplex PCR assay. The immuneACCESS repertoire file appears here via TCRdb, limited to in-frame rearrangements. These files lack a portion of the clones; in checked studies, under half of the deficit traces to unresolved V genes, and the cause of the others is not known. The sample table shows millions of clones, and roughly 94% are seen once. 0.9% to 1.4% of the sample lies in the top ten. CD8 naive samples consisted of CD45RO-negative cells that were positively selected for CCR7, yielding a CD45RA+CCR7+ population without TemRA cells. Sequencing was carried out using naive CD8+ T cells sorted from blood. Explained via the paper, the cell subset or site label denotes: CD45RA+CCR7+. Receptors originate from a man aged 18 to 29 in good health.

The V and J genes are TRBV4-1 and TRBJ1-2; 12 bases are shared with TRBD1. CDR3 length: 16 residues. Germline values: CDR1 MGHRA, CDR2 YSYEKL. Unmatched junction bases numbered 10, after V lost 4 bases and J lost 7 bases. The CDR3 DNA follows: TGCGCCAGCAGCCTCGTAGGTGGGGACAGGGGGCTTGGCTACACCTTC. It is translated as CASSLVGGDRGLGYTF.

The J gene is TRBJ2-2, the V gene TRBV11-2; D gene uncertain. The V gene lost 0 bases and the J gene lost 5 bases, with 7 bases spanning the gap. This CDR3 region has 14 residues. Germline CDR1 reads SGHAT; CDR2 reads FQNNGV. CDR3 DNA sequence: TGTGCCAGCAGCTTAGATCCCCTAACCGGGGAGCTGTTTTTT. It specifies CASSLDPLTGELFF.

V usage is TRBV2 and J usage is TRBJ1-1; perhaps TRBD1 as D (5 bases). Germline values: CDR1 SNHLY, CDR2 FYNNEI. CDR3 length equals 14 residues. The V gene lost 0 bases and the J gene lost 5 bases, with 10 bases spanning the gap. The CDR3: CASSEAGGVTEAFF. DNA for the CDR3: TGTGCCAGCAGTGAAGCGGGAGGGGTAACTGAAGCTTTCTTT.